The 16 T cell receptor beta chains presented below share a single source sample, sequenced in a study of T cell responses to AZD1222 COVID-19 vaccine. The assay was immunoSEQ multiplex PCR, and TCRdb's table has in-frame clones only and misses some. The sample records about 120,000 clones, around 90% being singletons. The sample here was peripheral blood, taken on day 0 of AZD1222 vaccination. The receptors here all came from an adult in good health.

This chain uses TRBV19 with TRBJ1-4, with 11 bases aligning to TRBD1. There are 14 residues in the CDR3. Losses at the gene ends were 5 bases for V and 7 bases for J; bases not matched to a gene: 3. CDR1 and CDR2 (germline): LNHDA, SQIVND (reference sequence). Written as DNA, the CDR3 is TGTGCCAGTAGTCCCGGGACAGGGGGTGAAAAACTGTTTTTT. Translating it yields CASSPGTGGEKLFF.

V usage is TRBV2 and J usage is TRBJ2-7, with a weak D call TRBD2 (6 bases). V shed 3 bases and J shed 5 bases, with 14 bases lying between them. The CDR3 totals 14 residues. CDR1 SNHLY and CDR2 FYNNEI come from the germline V gene. In DNA form, the CDR3 reads TGTGCCAGCAGTGAGACCCGGGGGAATGACGAGCAGTACTTC. This sequence encodes CASSETRGNDEQYF.

This clone was picked up many times. The rearrangement uses TRBV24-1 and TRBJ2-2; possibly TRBD2 for D (6 bases). Trimming stripped 2 bases from V and 6 bases from J, with 12 bases between. From germline, CDR1 is KGHDR and CDR2 SFDVKD. This CDR3 has 15 residues. The CDR3 loop is CATSDSGRVAGELFF. Written as DNA, the CDR3 is TGTGCCACCAGTGATTCCGGGAGAGTCGCCGGGGAGCTGTTTTTT.

This sequence joins TRBV27 and TRBJ2-7; perhaps D is TRBD1 or TRBD2 (5 bases each). In germline, CDR1 is MNHEY, CDR2 SMNVEV (reference sequence). The CDR3 has 13 amino acids. V lost 3 bases and J 2 bases, leaving 8 bases between the germline ends. CDR3 residues: CASSLGVAYEQYF. For the CDR3, the DNA is TGTGCCAGCAGTTTGGGGGTCGCCTACGAGCAGTACTTC.

This clone was counted at least ten times. The chain couples TRBV13 to TRBJ1-3; D is undetermined. CDR3 length: 13 amino acids. CDR1 is PRHDT, CDR2 FYEKMQ, per germline (reference sequence). V was cut by 2 bases and J by 0 bases, with 2 bases left in between. The CDR3 spells CASSLTSGNTIYF. CDR3 in DNA: TGTGCCAGCAGCTTAACCTCTGGAAACACCATATATTTT.

This clone occurred once. The chain recombines TRBV2 with TRBJ1-1; unclear D gene. Germline lookup yields CDR1 SNHLY and CDR2 FYNNEI. V was clipped by 2 bases and J by 0 bases, with 7 bases between them. This CDR3 spans 14 amino acids. The CDR3 loop is CASSEFGMNTEAFF. Written as DNA, the CDR3 is TGTGCCAGCAGTGAATTCGGCATGAACACTGAAGCTTTCTTT.

J is TRBJ1-2 and V is TRBV6-4; TRBD1 agrees at 9 bases. Germline V gene lookup returns CDR1 MRHNA and CDR2 SNTAGT. The CDR3 extends over 15 amino acids. With V trimmed by 0 bases and J by 2 bases, 1 base remained unmatched. CDR3 loop: CASSDSGTGNYGYTF. The CDR3 DNA reads as TGTGCCAGCAGTGACTCGGGGACAGGGAACTATGGCTACACCTTC.

This chain connects TRBV4-1 to TRBJ1-1; D uncertain. Trimming stripped 0 bases from V and 2 bases from J, with 13 bases between. The V gene's germline CDR1 is MGHRA and CDR2 YSYEKL. CDR3 length equals 16 residues. This CDR3 reads CASSQDRWQTNTEAFF. Written as DNA, the CDR3 is TGCGCCAGCAGCCAAGACCGCTGGCAGACAAACACTGAAGCTTTCTTT.

Concerning this clone: Other DNA sequences in the same sample also yield this CDR3. The CDR3 loop reads CAWSVNRNTEAFF. CDR3 DNA: TGTGCCTGGAGTGTGAACAGGAACACTGAAGCTTTCTTT. The chain is built from TRBV30 and TRBJ1-1; D call uncertain. Trimming removed 0 bases at V and 1 base at J, with 6 bases between. Germline CDR1 and CDR2: GTSNPN and SVGIG (reference sequence). The CDR3 has 13 amino acids.

The J gene is TRBJ2-7, the V gene TRBV7-2, with 9 bases aligning to TRBD2. V was clipped by 5 bases and J by 7 bases; unmatched bases: 21. CDR3 length: 18 residues. Germline CDR1 SGHTA, CDR2 FQGNSA. The CDR3 DNA reads as TGTGCCAGCAGCCTCCGCCCCGGGACTAGCTTCACGGGGGATGAGCAGTACTTC. It translates to CASSLRPGTSFTGDEQYF.

The rearrangement uses TRBV5-1 and TRBJ2-2; D perhaps matches TRBD2 (6 bases). Germline CDR1 SGHRS, CDR2 YFSETQ. Trimming removed 4 bases from V and 5 bases from J, with 12 bases in between. The CDR3 consists of 14 residues. CDR3 protein: CASSGGANTGELFF. The CDR3 coding sequence is TGCGCCAGCAGCGGCGGGGCCAATACCGGGGAGCTGTTTTTT.

The chain has TRBV19 and TRBJ1-6; D unclear. Per germline, CDR1 LNHDA and CDR2 SQIVND (reference sequence). V lost 4 bases to trimming and J lost 9 bases, with 13 bases between them. This CDR3 spans 14 amino acids. Here the CDR3 reads CASSSGPTRSPLHF. CDR3 nucleotides: TGTGCCAGTAGTAGCGGACCGACTCGTTCACCCCTCCACTTT.

This chain connects TRBV3-1 (or the pseudogene TRBV3-2) to TRBJ2-5; 8 nucleotides line up with TRBD2. The CDR3 sequence is 16 residues long. V lost 0 bases to trimming and J lost 4 bases; unmatched junction nucleotides: 7. CDR1 and CDR2 (germline): LGHDT, YNNKEL (reference sequence). CDR3 loop: CASSQDVLSGGETQYF. For the CDR3, the DNA is TGTGCCAGCAGCCAAGATGTTTTAAGCGGGGGAGAGACCCAGTACTTC.

The V and J genes are TRBV7-9 and TRBJ1-2; a weak D match, TRBD1 (5 bases). Per the germline V gene, CDR1 is SEHNR and CDR2 is FQNEAQ (reference sequence). Trimming removed 6 bases from V and 4 bases from J, with 15 bases in between. The CDR3 runs to 14 residues. In DNA form, the CDR3 reads TGTGCCAGCAGTTCCGGGACCCCAATCTATGGCTACACCTTC. It yields the protein CASSSGTPIYGYTF.

The J gene is TRBJ1-6, the V gene TRBV19; TRBD1 might be the D (6 bases). Trimming removed 5 bases at V and 1 base at J, with 24 bases between. The CDR3 is 20 residues long. CDR1 and CDR2 (germline): LNHDA, SQIVND (reference sequence). CDR3 loop: CASSRSTPKGGGSYNSPLHF. The CDR3 coding sequence is TGTGCCAGTAGTCGCTCAACTCCCAAAGGGGGGGGTTCCTATAATTCACCCCTCCACTTT.

The CDR3 coding sequence is TGTGCCAGCAGCCAAGGGGGGGAAGCTTTCTTT. Amino acid sequence: CASSQGGEAFF. V is TRBV3-1 (or the pseudogene TRBV3-2) and J is TRBJ1-1, with D perhaps matching TRBD1 (5 bases). Looked up from germline, CDR1 is LGHDT and CDR2 is YNNKEL (reference sequence). V was trimmed by 1 base and J by 8 bases, leaving 5 bases between them. CDR3 length: 11 amino acids.